This T cell receptor (beta chain) was captured by sequencing in a study of T cells in Graves' hyperthyroidism and ophthalmopathy. Subjects with ophthalmopathy showed a Clinical Activity Score no lower than 3, a NOSPECS grade no lower than 4, and a duration shorter than 3 months. This CDR3 spans 13 amino acids. From germline, CDR1 is DFQATT and CDR2 SNEGSKA (reference sequence). Trimming removed 2 bases at V and 1 base at J, with 8 bases between. This clonotype was found many times. From RNA transcripts, TCR beta CDR3 regions were amplified. Researchers ran a first-round RT-PCR on the TCR CDR3 using the HTBI primer set. TCRdb called the multiplex PCR reads again in MiXCR, with one record for every CDR3 protein. The sample holds 490,000 or so distinct CDR3 sequences, around 15% seen once.

Sequencing was performed on blood. The chain recombines TRBV20-1 with TRBJ2-5, with D tentatively TRBD1 (5 bases). This receptor was identified in a woman in her twenties or thirties with Graves' ophthalmopathy. As DNA, the CDR3 is TGCAGTGCTAGACAGGGCACCCAAGAGACCCAGTACTTC. This encodes CSARQGTQETQYF.